The source of this TCR beta chain is a study of CD8 T cells in ankylosing spondylitis. Study results and caveats: Blood from ankylosing spondylitis patients appeared to carry a characteristic roughly 8-variant TCR beta motif. Peripheral blood held disease-linked clones only at relatively low frequency, and these were CD8+. Enrichment of disease-linked clones was reportedly significant in matched ankylosing spondylitis synovial fluid.

CDR3 length equals 15 residues. The V end lost 2 bases, the J end lost 5 bases, and 13 bases lay between the germline ends. Germline CDR1 is SEHNR and CDR2 is FQNEAQ (reference sequence). Concerning this clonotype itself: Its target is not known.

Quantitative 5'-RACE with molecular barcodes generated TCR beta libraries. MiXCR, applied by TCRdb to the 5' RACE reads, yields one record per CDR3 protein. The repertoire consists of hundreds of thousands of distinct CDR3 sequences, with approximately 17% occurring once and the leading ten covering 1%. Material: blood, either unsorted or a sorted T cell fraction (not recorded which). The TCR was taken from a male donor with ankylosing spondylitis. V is TRBV7-9 and J is TRBJ2-1, with D perhaps matching TRBD2 (7 bases). The CDR3 DNA reads as TGTGCCAGCAGCTTACTCAGAGGGGGGGACAATGAGCAGTTCTTC. It translates to CASSLLRGGDNEQFF.